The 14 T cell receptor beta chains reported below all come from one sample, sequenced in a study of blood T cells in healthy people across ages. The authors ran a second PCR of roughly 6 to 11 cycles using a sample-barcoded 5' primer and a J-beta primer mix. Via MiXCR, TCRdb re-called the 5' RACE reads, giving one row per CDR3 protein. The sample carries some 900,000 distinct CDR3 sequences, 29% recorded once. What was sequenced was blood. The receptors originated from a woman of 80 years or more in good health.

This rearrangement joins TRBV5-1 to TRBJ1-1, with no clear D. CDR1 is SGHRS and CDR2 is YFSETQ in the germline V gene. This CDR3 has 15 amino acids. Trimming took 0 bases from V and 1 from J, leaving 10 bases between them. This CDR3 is CASSLELTANTEAFF. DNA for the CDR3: TGCGCCAGCAGCTTGGAACTTACCGCGAACACTGAAGCTTTCTTT.

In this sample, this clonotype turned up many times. The CDR3, as DNA: TGTGCCAGCAGCCCGTGGGACCTAGGCACAGATACGCAGTATTTT. It specifies CASSPWDLGTDTQYF. The chain couples TRBV7-9 to TRBJ2-3; possibly TRBD1 or TRBD2 for D (5 bases each). The CDR3 contains 15 residues. In germline, CDR1 is SEHNR, CDR2 FQNEAQ (reference sequence). Trimming shortened V by 5 bases and J by 1 base, and 13 bases separated the two germline ends.

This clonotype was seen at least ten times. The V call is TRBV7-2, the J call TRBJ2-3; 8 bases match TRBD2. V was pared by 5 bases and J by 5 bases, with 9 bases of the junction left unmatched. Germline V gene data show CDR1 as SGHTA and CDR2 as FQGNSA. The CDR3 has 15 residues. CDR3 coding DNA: TGTGCCAGCAGCCCCCCCGCGGGGGGCGTAGATACGCAGTATTTT. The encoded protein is CASSPPAGGVDTQYF.

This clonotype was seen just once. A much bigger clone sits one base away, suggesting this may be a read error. CDR3 DNA: TGCGCCAGCAGTGAGTCACTACTCCCGAGGGAGACCCAGTTCTTC. This encodes CASSESLLPRETQFF. V is TRBV10-1 and J is TRBJ2-1; TRBD2 might be the D (5 bases). The V end lost 0 bases, the J end lost 13 bases, and 19 bases lay between the germline ends. The germline CDR1 and CDR2 sequences are WNHNN and SYGVQD (reference sequence). The CDR3 spans 15 residues.

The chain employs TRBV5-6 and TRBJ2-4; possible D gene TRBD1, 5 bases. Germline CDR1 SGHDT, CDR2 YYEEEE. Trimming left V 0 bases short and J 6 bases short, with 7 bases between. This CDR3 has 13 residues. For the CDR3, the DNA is TGTGCCAGCAGCTTGGGACAGCGAAACATTCAGTACTTC. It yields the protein CASSLGQRNIQYF.

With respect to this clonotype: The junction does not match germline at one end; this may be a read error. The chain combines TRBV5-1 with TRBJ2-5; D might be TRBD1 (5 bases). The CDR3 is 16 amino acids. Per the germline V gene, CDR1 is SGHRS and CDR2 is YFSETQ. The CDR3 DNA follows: TGCGCCAGCAGCGCCGAATCAGGACAAACCTCCTACGAGCAGCACTTC. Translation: CASSAESGQTSYEQHF.

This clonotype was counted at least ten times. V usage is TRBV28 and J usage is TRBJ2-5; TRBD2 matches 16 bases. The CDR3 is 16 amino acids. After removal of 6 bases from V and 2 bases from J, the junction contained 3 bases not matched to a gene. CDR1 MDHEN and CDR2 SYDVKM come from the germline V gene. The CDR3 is CASRGTSGGDQETQYF. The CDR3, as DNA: TGTGCCAGCAGGGGGACTAGCGGGGGGGATCAAGAGACCCAGTACTTC.

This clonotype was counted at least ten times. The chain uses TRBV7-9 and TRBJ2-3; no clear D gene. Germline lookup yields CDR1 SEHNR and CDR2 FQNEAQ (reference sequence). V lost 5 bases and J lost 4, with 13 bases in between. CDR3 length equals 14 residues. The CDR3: CASSPSLSADTQYF. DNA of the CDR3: TGTGCCAGCAGCCCCTCGCTGTCGGCAGATACGCAGTATTTT. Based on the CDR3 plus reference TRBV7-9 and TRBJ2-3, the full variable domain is DTGVSQNPRHKITKRGQNVTFRCDPISEHNRLYWYRQTLGQGPEFLTYFQNEAQLEKSRLLSDRFSAERPKGSFSTLEIQRTEQGDSAMYLCASSPSLSADTQYFGPGTRLTVL.

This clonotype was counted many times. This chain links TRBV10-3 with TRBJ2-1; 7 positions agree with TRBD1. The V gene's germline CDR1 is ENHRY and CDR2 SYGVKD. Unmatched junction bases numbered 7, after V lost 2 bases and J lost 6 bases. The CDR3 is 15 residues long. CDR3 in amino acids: CAISEGNRGSNEQFF. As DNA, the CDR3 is TGTGCCATCAGTGAGGGAAACAGGGGTAGCAATGAGCAGTTCTTC.

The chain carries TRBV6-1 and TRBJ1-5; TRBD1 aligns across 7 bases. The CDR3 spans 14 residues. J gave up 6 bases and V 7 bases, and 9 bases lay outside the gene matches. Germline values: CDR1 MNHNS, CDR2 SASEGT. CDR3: CASTLHRGSQPQHF. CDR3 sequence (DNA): TGTGCCAGCACCCTTCACAGGGGAAGTCAGCCCCAGCATTTT.

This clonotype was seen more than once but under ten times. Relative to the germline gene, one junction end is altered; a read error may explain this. CDR3 sequence: CASSEGSSGANVLTF. The CDR3 nucleotides read TGTGCCAGCAGCGAAGGGTCCTCTGGGGCCAACGTCCTGACTTTC. The rearrangement joins TRBV2 to TRBJ2-6; D gene uncertain. There are 15 residues in the CDR3. Germline CDR1 is SNHLY and CDR2 is FYNNEI.

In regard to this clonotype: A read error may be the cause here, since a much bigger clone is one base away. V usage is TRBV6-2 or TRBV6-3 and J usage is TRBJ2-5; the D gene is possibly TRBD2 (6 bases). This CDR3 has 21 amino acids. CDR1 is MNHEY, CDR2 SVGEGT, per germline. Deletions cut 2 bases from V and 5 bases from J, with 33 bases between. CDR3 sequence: CASSYELEPALAAFGEETQYF. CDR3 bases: TGTGCCAGCAGTTACGAACTGGAGCCGGCACTAGCAGCCTTCGGAGAGGAGACCCAGTACTTC.

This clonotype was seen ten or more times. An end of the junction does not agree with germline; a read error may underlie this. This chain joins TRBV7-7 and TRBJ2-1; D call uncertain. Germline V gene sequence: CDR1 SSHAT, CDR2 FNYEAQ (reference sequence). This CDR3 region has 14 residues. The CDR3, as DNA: TGTGCTAGCAGCTTGATGGCAAAGGGCAATGAGCAGTTCTTC. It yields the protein CASSLMAKGNEQFF. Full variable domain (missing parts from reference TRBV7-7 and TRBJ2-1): GAGVSQSPRYKVTKRGQDVTLRCDPISSHATLYWYQQALGQGPEFLTYFNYEAQPDKSGLPSDRFSAERPEGSISTLTIQRTEQRDSAMYRCASSLMAKGNEQFFGPGTRLTVL.

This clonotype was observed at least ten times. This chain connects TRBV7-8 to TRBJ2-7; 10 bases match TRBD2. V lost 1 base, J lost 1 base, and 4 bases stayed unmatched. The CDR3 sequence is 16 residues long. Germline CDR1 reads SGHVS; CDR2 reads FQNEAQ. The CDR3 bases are TGTGCCAGCAGCTTAGGGACTAGCGGTCTTTCCTACGAGCAGTACTTC. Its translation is CASSLGTSGLSYEQYF.